The 15 T cell receptor beta chains listed next were all sequenced from one sample in a study of control samples from healthy donors and cancer patients (dated by TCRdb to 2020 to 2021). The library was made by the immunoSEQ multiplex PCR assay. As stored in TCRdb, this immuneACCESS dataset retains in-frame rearrangements with V and J assigned. A fraction of the clones does not appear; measured against another copy, unresolved V genes explain less than half of the discrepancy, and the remainder lacks a known reason. Here the sample has approximately 120,000 clones; 92% occur a single time. Of the sample, under 0.7% is held by the ten largest clones. Sequencing was carried out using PBMCs. These receptors were taken from an elderly man with head and neck cancer.

The genes are TRBV14 and TRBJ2-3; the D is unclear. The CDR3 runs to 14 residues. In germline, CDR1 is SGHDN, CDR2 FVKESK. V was trimmed by 2 bases and J by 0 bases, leaving 6 bases between them. CDR3 in amino acids: CASSQRGSTDTQYF. CDR3 bases: TGTGCCAGCAGCCAACGCGGAAGCACAGATACGCAGTATTTT.

V and J are TRBV3-1 (or the pseudogene TRBV3-2) and TRBJ2-3; D is perhaps TRBD2 (5 bases). V was cut by 4 bases and J by 8 bases, with 10 bases left in between. Per germline, CDR1 LGHDT and CDR2 YNNKEL (reference sequence). This CDR3 is built from 12 residues. The CDR3, as DNA: TGTGCCAGCAGCCCTAGCCCCGCTACGCAGTATTTT. It yields the protein CASSPSPATQYF.

The V gene is TRBV30, the J gene TRBJ1-5; no definite D call. V lost 2 bases and J lost 3, with 8 bases in between. Germline V gene lookup returns CDR1 GTSNPN and CDR2 SVGIG (reference sequence). CDR3 length: 13 amino acids. The CDR3: CAWSTRPNQPQHF. The CDR3 bases are TGTGCCTGGAGTACGCGACCCAATCAGCCCCAGCATTTT.

CDR3 in DNA: TGTGCCAGCAGCCAAGTGCCAGTCATGGAGACCCAGTACTTC. Protein: CASSQVPVMETQYF. The chain carries TRBV3-1 (or the pseudogene TRBV3-2) and TRBJ2-5; D gene uncertain. Looked up from germline, CDR1 is LGHDT and CDR2 is YNNKEL (reference sequence). This CDR3 is 14 amino acids long. V was clipped by 1 base and J by 5 bases, with 11 bases between them.

This chain joins TRBV18 and TRBJ1-4, with 9 nucleotides matching TRBD1. V was pared by 3 bases and J by 8 bases, with 4 bases of the junction left unmatched. This CDR3 has 14 residues. Per germline, CDR1 KGHSH and CDR2 LQKENI. This CDR3 is CASSPTGGDEKLFF. The CDR3 DNA is TGTGCCAGCTCACCGACAGGGGGAGACGAAAAACTGTTTTTT. Using reference TRBV18 and TRBJ1-4 for the parts outside the CDR3, the full variable domain is NAGVMQNPRHLVRRRGQEARLRCSPMKGHSHVYWYRQLPEEGLKFMVYLQKENIIDESGMPKERFSAEFPKEGPSILRIQQVVRGDSAAYFCASSPTGGDEKLFFGSGTQLSVL.

The count of this clone is one. The chain has TRBV30 and TRBJ1-2; D gene ambiguous. Germline assignment: CDR1 GTSNPN and CDR2 SVGIG (reference sequence). This CDR3 spans 13 amino acids. Trimming stripped 2 bases from V and 4 bases from J, with 11 bases between. CDR3 in DNA: TGTGCCTGGAGTCCTCGGCAAGTCTATGGCTACACCTTC. It encodes CAWSPRQVYGYTF.

This clone was counted once. The V gene is TRBV24-1, the J gene TRBJ2-3; 13 nucleotides match TRBD2. CDR1 is KGHDR and CDR2 is SFDVKD in the germline V gene. J was trimmed by 0 bases and V by 4 bases; bases with no gene match: 9. This CDR3 is built from 19 residues. The chain's CDR3 is CATSDRGTSGAASTDTQYF. As DNA, the CDR3 is TGTGCCACCAGTGACCGCGGGACTAGCGGGGCCGCTAGCACAGATACGCAGTATTTT.

The rearrangement joins TRBV27 to TRBJ2-1; D is perhaps TRBD1 (6 bases). V lost 3 bases and J 9 bases, leaving 15 bases between the germline ends. Germline CDR1 reads MNHEY; CDR2 reads SMNVEV (reference sequence). CDR3 length: 14 residues. The CDR3 sequence: CASSLGTGLAEQFF. CDR3 nucleotide sequence: TGTGCCAGCAGTTTGGGAACAGGGTTGGCTGAGCAGTTCTTC.

The V call is TRBV5-1, the J call TRBJ1-5; no definite D call. Germline V gene data show CDR1 as SGHRS and CDR2 as YFSETQ. This CDR3 contains 14 residues. V dropped 0 bases and J dropped 4 bases, with 8 bases sitting between them. The CDR3 loop is CASSLDSENQPQHF. The CDR3 DNA follows: TGCGCCAGCAGCTTGGATTCAGAAAATCAGCCCCAGCATTTT.

The chain recombines TRBV5-6 with TRBJ2-7, with TRBD2 identical over 12 bases. V shed 0 bases, J shed 5 bases, and the junction held 15 bases outside the gene matches. This CDR3 region has 19 residues. Germline V gene sequence: CDR1 SGHDT, CDR2 YYEEEE. Written as DNA, the CDR3 is TGTGCCAGCAGCTTGGCCAGGGCTAGCGGGAGGGCCTCGCTCCACGAGCAGTACTTC. Protein: CASSLARASGRASLHEQYF.

V usage is TRBV19 and J usage is TRBJ2-5; TRBD1 agrees at 7 bases. Germline V gene lookup returns CDR1 LNHDA and CDR2 SQIVND (reference sequence). The junction had 16 bases not matched to a gene; V was cut back by 3 bases and J by 3 bases. The CDR3 consists of 18 residues. The CDR3 region is CASSISPGQALGEETQYF. The CDR3 region has the DNA TGTGCCAGTAGTATCTCCCCCGGACAGGCATTGGGCGAAGAGACCCAGTACTTC. Filled out from reference TRBV19 and TRBJ2-5, the complete variable domain reads DGGITQSPKYLFRKEGQNVTLSCEQNLNHDAMYWYRQDPGQGLRLIYYSQIVNDFQKGDIAEGYSVSREKKESFPLTVTSAQKNPTAFYLCASSISPGQALGEETQYFGPGTRLLVL.

The V and J genes are TRBV16 and TRBJ1-2; D uncertain. V dropped 0 bases and J dropped 2 bases, with 7 bases sitting between them. The CDR3 has 14 residues. Germline-derived CDR1 and CDR2 are KGHSY and FQNENV. Here the CDR3 DNA reads TGTGCCAGCAGCCAATCGGGCGGGAACTATGGCTACACCTTC. Translating gives CASSQSGGNYGYTF.

This chain uses TRBV27 with TRBJ1-1; the D gene is possibly TRBD1 (5 bases). Germline CDR1 reads MNHEY; CDR2 reads SMNVEV (reference sequence). Between the trimmed V and J ends, which lost 4 bases and 5 bases, there was a span of 14 bases. The CDR3 has 14 residues. CDR3 nucleotides: TGTGCCAGCAGTTACGACAGAAGAAAGACTGAAGCTTTCTTT. This translates into CASSYDRRKTEAFF.

This chain connects TRBV2 to TRBJ1-1, with D unresolved. Trimming stripped 8 bases from V and 1 base from J, with 11 bases between. CDR1 and CDR2 (germline): SNHLY, FYNNEI. This CDR3 region has 13 residues. The CDR3 region is CASESNGNTEAFF. Here the CDR3 DNA reads TGTGCCAGCGAGAGCAACGGGAACACTGAAGCTTTCTTT.

This clone was found a few times. This rearrangement joins TRBV5-5 to TRBJ1-2; no clear D gene. Trimming left V 0 bases short and J 0 bases short, with 9 bases between. Germline values: CDR1 SGHKS, CDR2 YYEKEE (reference sequence). The CDR3 spans 15 residues. CDR3 protein: CASSLVIMANYGYTF. CDR3 DNA: TGTGCCAGCAGCTTGGTAATAATGGCTAACTATGGCTACACCTTC.